The 9 T cell receptor beta chains presented below share a single source sample, sequenced in a study of early T cells in non-severe SARS-CoV-2 infection. TCRdb re-derived calls from the 5' RACE reads in MiXCR, one entry per CDR3 protein. The repertoire holds about 71,000 distinct CDR3 sequences, with about an eighth as singletons. This specimen consisted of whole blood, obtained at baseline. These receptors came from an adult who was a healthcare worker with PCR-confirmed SARS-CoV-2 infection or an uninfected control (not recorded which).

This clonotype was counted ten times or more. The chain links TRBV4-3 to TRBJ1-4; tentative D call: TRBD1 (6 bases). CDR1 LGHNA and CDR2 YSLEER come from the germline V gene. The CDR3 has 16 amino acids. Deletions cut 4 bases from V and 7 bases from J, with 19 bases between. CDR3 region: CASSREVHRVFEKLFF. For the CDR3, the DNA is TGCGCCAGCAGCCGTGAAGTACACAGGGTTTTTGAAAAACTGTTTTTT.

The rearrangement uses TRBV6-5 and TRBJ1-4; D not certain. The V and J ends lost 2 bases and 0 bases respectively, with 10 bases between them. This CDR3 contains 16 residues. In germline, CDR1 is MNHEY, CDR2 SVGAGI. CDR3 amino acids: CASSYGGLPTNEKLFF. DNA for the CDR3: TGTGCCAGCAGTTACGGTGGGCTTCCAACTAATGAAAAACTGTTTTTT.

The chain recombines TRBV14 with TRBJ2-1; possible D gene TRBD1, 6 bases. In germline, CDR1 is SGHDN, CDR2 FVKESK. V lost 9 bases, J lost 8 bases, and 17 bases lay in between. The CDR3 has 13 residues. The CDR3 reads CARETGIDHEQFF. The DNA for the CDR3 is TGTGCCAGAGAGACAGGTATCGACCATGAGCAGTTCTTC.

This rearrangement joins TRBV5-1 to TRBJ2-7; weak D call: TRBD1 (7 bases). V was pared by 4 bases and J by 7 bases, with 12 bases between. Germline V lookup: CDR1 SGHRS, CDR2 YFSETQ. CDR3 length: 12 residues. CDR3 amino acids: CASSAGQREQYF. The CDR3 DNA sequence: TGCGCCAGCAGCGCGGGACAGCGAGAGCAGTACTTC.

This clonotype was detected a few times. This chain connects TRBV18 to TRBJ1-2, with TRBD1 as a possible D gene (6 bases). The CDR3 has 15 residues. Trimming pared 4 bases from V and 8 bases from J, leaving 20 bases between. From germline, CDR1 is KGHSH and CDR2 LQKENI. CDR3 DNA: TGTGCCAGCTCACTCTCGACAGGACCCTATGGCGGCTACACCTTC. Encoded protein: CASSLSTGPYGGYTF.

This clonotype was detected only a few times. The limits of the CDR3 on the DNA are not certain, so only TCRdb's listed CDR3 is given. The genes are TRBV6-8 and TRBJ1-6. The germline gives CDR1 MNHGY, CDR2 SAAAGT. Including both end residues, the CDR3 is 12 amino acids long. The chain's CDR3 is CASGFVIHPSTF.

This clonotype was recorded a few times. V usage is TRBV6-6 and J usage is TRBJ2-7, with D perhaps TRBD2 (6 bases). The V end lost 7 bases, the J end lost 2 bases, and 21 bases lay between the germline ends. Germline V lookup: CDR1 MNHNY, CDR2 SVGAGI (reference sequence). CDR3 length: 16 residues. CDR3 bases: TGTGCCAGCATTGCTACCCCGACCAGCGGGCCCTACGAGCAGTACTTC. Its translation: CASIATPTSGPYEQYF.

This clonotype was found many times. One end of the junction is discordant with germline, which a read error may explain. The chain joins TRBV7-7 to TRBJ2-2; no definite D call. The CDR3 consists of 12 residues. From germline, CDR1 is SSHAT and CDR2 FNYEAQ (reference sequence). The CDR3 DNA reads as TGTGCTAGCAGCTTAGGTACCGGGGAGCTGTTTTTT. It is translated as CASSLGTGELFF.

This clonotype has only a few counts. The chain recombines TRBV5-6 with TRBJ2-3; possible D gene TRBD1, 6 bases. The V gene's germline CDR1 is SGHDT and CDR2 YYEEEE. The V and J ends lost 1 base and 5 bases respectively, with 11 bases between them. The CDR3 contains 14 residues. CDR3 nucleotide sequence: TGTGCCAGCAGCTTGTTACAGGGCGGAGATACGCAGTATTTT. Its translation is CASSLLQGGDTQYF. The full variable domain, in which reference TRBV5-6 and TRBJ2-3 provide the parts outside the CDR3, is DAGVTQSPTHLIKTRGQQVTLRCSPKSGHDTVSWYQQALGQGPQFIFQYYEEEERQRGNFPDRFSGHQFPNYSSELNVNALLLGDSALYLCASSLLQGGDTQYFGPGTRLTVL.